The clone carrying this T cell receptor (beta chain) was picked up a small number of times. Its antigen is as yet unknown. Trimming removed 0 bases from V and 6 bases from J, with 15 bases in between. Germline-derived CDR1 and CDR2 are SGHNT and YYREEE (reference sequence). CDR3 size: 16 residues. Clones were read by immunoSEQ multiplex PCR, and TCRdb kept only the in-frame ones, dropping some. The data contain over 110,000 clones, 80% to 95% of them singletons. This specimen belongs to a study of T cell responses to AZD1222 COVID-19 vaccine. The study's findings and limits: Among vaccine-associated CD4 TCRs, coverage spanned spike, with dominance at 160-218 and 743-854. Only a handful of AZD1222 recipients tested seropositive at baseline. Donors were largely white British and mainly female; clonal diversity was possibly underestimated. The study sampled repertoires only after the peak T cell response.

The sequencing here drew on peripheral blood, taken on day 0 of AZD1222 vaccination. The chain employs TRBV5-4 and TRBJ2-2, with D perhaps TRBD1 (6 bases). This clonotype originated in an adult in good health. This chain's CDR3 is CASSLVHRTEAGELFF. The CDR3 nucleotides are TGTGCCAGCAGCTTGGTGCACAGGACAGAAGCCGGGGAGCTGTTTTTT.